The 32 T cell receptor beta chains below were found in one sample sequenced in a study of blood T cells in healthy people across ages. Together with a sample-barcoded 5' primer, a J-beta primer mix was included in a second PCR lasting about 7 to 12 cycles. TCRdb re-called the 5' RACE reads through MiXCR, storing one row per CDR3 protein. The sample includes over 600,000 distinct CDR3 sequences, about 42% of them seen just once. The sequenced sample was blood. These receptors were taken from a man older than 75 in good health.

The chain is built from TRBV7-6 and TRBJ2-1, with 11 bases that match TRBD2. Per the germline V gene, CDR1 is SGHVS and CDR2 is FNYEAQ. This CDR3 spans 16 amino acids. With V trimmed by 0 bases and J by 7 bases, 5 bases remained unmatched. In nucleotides, the CDR3 is TGTGCCAGCAGCTTAGCAGGGACTAGCGGAGTTAATGAGCAGTTCTTC. This encodes CASSLAGTSGVNEQFF.

A word on this clonotype: The junction does not match germline at one end; this may be a read error. The chain has TRBV3-1 and TRBJ2-3, with TRBD2 as a possible D gene (6 bases). The CDR3 totals 12 residues. Looked up from germline, CDR1 is LGHDT and CDR2 is YNNKEL (reference sequence). The CDR3 protein is CACSQGAGTQYF. Here the CDR3 DNA reads TGTGCCTGCAGCCAAGGAGCGGGCACGCAGTATTTT.

This clonotype was seen more than once but under ten times. V is TRBV21-1 and J is TRBJ1-4; TRBD1 reflects the table's D call only, with no check against the DNA. TRBV21-1 corresponds to a pseudogene. The CDR3 has 16 amino acids. The CDR3 here is CASSKRQGAGSEKLFF. CDR3 bases: TGTGCCAGCAGCAAGAGGCAGGGCGCAGGTAGTGAAAAACTGTTTTTT.

This chain joins TRBV6-2 or TRBV6-3 and TRBJ2-4; TRBD1 matches 11 bases. The tail of the sequence fits TRBJ2-7 better, so the J call may be wrong. CDR3 length equals 16 residues. In germline, CDR1 is MNHEY, CDR2 SVGEGT. This chain's CDR3 is CASSTLRTGGNYEQYF. CDR3 nucleotide sequence: TGTGCCAGCAGCACCCTTAGGACAGGGGGCAACTACGAGCAGTACTTC.

The V call is TRBV9, the J call TRBJ2-3; maybe TRBD2 (5 bases). V was clipped by 4 bases and J by 2 bases, with 11 bases between them. Germline V gene lookup returns CDR1 SGDLS and CDR2 YYNGEE. The CDR3 contains 14 residues. CDR3 sequence: CASSPGLYTDTQYF. In DNA, the CDR3 is TGTGCCAGCAGCCCCGGACTTTACACAGATACGCAGTATTTT.

This chain uses TRBV7-2 with TRBJ2-6; D unresolved. Germline CDR1 and CDR2: SGHTA and FQGNSA. This CDR3 has 16 residues. The germline V and J ends were trimmed by 4 bases and 1 base, with 11 bases remaining between them. In DNA form, the CDR3 reads TGTGCCAGCAGCTCGAGAACTATTTCTGGGGCCAACGTCCTGACTTTC. This translates into CASSSRTISGANVLTF.

The chain has TRBV29-1 and TRBJ2-4; 9 bases map to TRBD1. The J call is in doubt because the DNA end fits TRBJ2-7 better. Germline V gene data show CDR1 as SQVTM and CDR2 as ANQGSEA. This CDR3 contains 14 residues. The CDR3 bases are TGCAGCGTTGATCACGGGACAGGGACCTACGAGCAGTACTTC. It yields the protein CSVDHGTGTYEQYF.

This clonotype was detected only a few times. The gene calls are TRBV7-8 and TRBJ2-3, with 9 bases matching TRBD2. The V gene's germline CDR1 is SGHVS and CDR2 FQNEAQ. V shed 5 bases, J shed 4 bases, and the junction held 13 bases outside the gene matches. The length of the CDR3 is 17 residues. The CDR3 nucleotides are TGTGCCAGCAGCAATTACTTAGCGGGAGCGACGGCAGATACGCAGTATTTT. This encodes CASSNYLAGATADTQYF.

The chain carries TRBV20-1 and TRBJ2-3; D is possibly TRBD2 (6 bases). The V gene's germline CDR1 is DFQATT and CDR2 SNEGSKA (reference sequence). The CDR3 is made up of 16 amino acids. The ends were cut back, 6 bases at V and 1 base at J, with 20 bases in the middle. CDR3 residues: CSAEGSFGLGTDTQYF. DNA for the CDR3: TGCAGTGCGGAGGGATCCTTCGGGTTGGGCACAGATACGCAGTATTTT.

The chain uses TRBV6-2 or TRBV6-3 and TRBJ2-1; D is undetermined. The germline V gene has CDR1 MNHEY and CDR2 SVGEGT. Trimming removed 4 bases at V and 0 bases at J, with 22 bases between. The CDR3 has 19 amino acids. The CDR3 DNA follows: TGTGCCAGCAGTTTGGATCCTGGTCGAGATGGTAGCTCCTACAATGAGCAGTTCTTC. It yields the protein CASSLDPGRDGSSYNEQFF.

The V gene is TRBV10-3, the J gene TRBJ2-6; D remains ambiguous. CDR3 size: 16 residues. V shed 3 bases and J shed 4 bases, with 13 bases lying between them. Germline V CDR1 and CDR2: ENHRY, SYGVKD. Here the CDR3 reads CAISDSLILGANVLTF. CDR3 sequence (DNA): TGTGCCATCAGTGACTCCCTCATTTTGGGGGCCAACGTCCTGACTTTC.

This clonotype was picked up a small number of times. The chain links TRBV5-1 to TRBJ2-1; 12 nucleotides line up with TRBD2. This CDR3 region has 16 residues. In germline, CDR1 is SGHRS, CDR2 YFSETQ. V was pared by 0 bases and J by 9 bases, with 7 bases of the junction left unmatched. CDR3 region: CASSLALAGGVSEQFF. In nucleotides, the CDR3 is TGCGCCAGCAGCTTGGCCCTAGCGGGAGGGGTAAGTGAGCAGTTCTTC.

The chain uses TRBV6-2 or TRBV6-3 and TRBJ2-5, with 13 bases that match TRBD2. V dropped 6 bases and J dropped 11; count of bases not matched to a gene: 15. The CDR3 is 16 amino acids. Germline V CDR1 and CDR2: MNHEY, SVGEGT. The CDR3 region is CASRIAGLAGVEEQYF. Here the CDR3 DNA reads TGTGCCAGCAGGATCGCCGGACTAGCGGGAGTTGAAGAGCAGTACTTC.

The rearrangement joins TRBV7-6 to TRBJ2-2; D is uncertain. The V end lost 0 bases, the J end lost 3 bases, and 8 bases lay between the germline ends. The CDR3 sequence is 15 residues long. Per germline, CDR1 SGHVS and CDR2 FNYEAQ. CDR3 protein: CASSLANHYTGELFF. The DNA for the CDR3 is TGTGCCAGCAGCTTAGCGAACCATTACACCGGGGAGCTGTTTTTT.

This clonotype has at least ten counts. The rearrangement uses TRBV29-1 and TRBJ2-7; 8 bases agree with TRBD1. The CDR3 sequence is 16 residues long. Trimming at V came to 0 bases and at J to 3 bases, leaving 10 bases not matched to a gene. CDR1 SQVTM and CDR2 ANQGSEA come from the germline V gene. The CDR3 loop reads CSVEEAKQGDIYEQYF. In DNA form, the CDR3 reads TGCAGCGTTGAAGAAGCAAAACAGGGGGACATCTACGAGCAGTACTTC.

V usage is TRBV7-9 and J usage is TRBJ2-7; D is undetermined. V was clipped by 5 bases and J by 0 bases, with 14 bases between them. The CDR3 runs 15 residues. Germline values: CDR1 SEHNR, CDR2 FQNEAQ (reference sequence). The CDR3 DNA follows: TGTGCCAGCAGCAGACCGGATTCCCTCTCCTACGAGCAGTACTTC. This translates into CASSRPDSLSYEQYF. The complete variable domain, with remaining parts taken from reference TRBV7-9 and TRBJ2-7, reads DTGVSQNPRHKITKRGQNVTFRCDPISEHNRLYWYRQTLGQGPEFLTYFQNEAQLEKSRLLSDRFSAERPKGSFSTLEIQRTEQGDSAMYLCASSRPDSLSYEQYFGPGTRLTVT.

The V call is TRBV20-1, the J call TRBJ2-3; D may be TRBD2 (5 bases). Germline CDR1 reads DFQATT; CDR2 reads SNEGSKA (reference sequence). This CDR3 is built from 12 residues. V was pared by 7 bases and J by 0 bases, with 8 bases between. The CDR3 loop is CSGRGSTDTQYF. The CDR3 DNA reads TGCAGTGGGCGCGGGAGCACAGATACGCAGTATTTT.

The chain carries TRBV19 and TRBJ2-1; D might be TRBD1 (7 bases). Trimming left V 10 bases short and J 7 bases short, with 23 bases between. The germline V gene has CDR1 LNHDA and CDR2 SQIVND (reference sequence). This CDR3 is built from 15 residues. The CDR3 sequence is CAISGTKQGRNEQFF. The CDR3 DNA is TGTGCCATCTCGGGGACCAAACAGGGGAGGAATGAGCAGTTCTTC.

As concerns this clonotype: A much bigger clone sits one base away, suggesting this may be a read error. This sequence joins TRBV20-1 and TRBJ2-5; 10 bases are shared with TRBD1. The junction had 15 bases not matched to a gene; V was cut back by 3 bases and J by 11 bases. The CDR3 has 15 residues. Germline V gene lookup returns CDR1 DFQATT and CDR2 SNEGSKA (reference sequence). CDR3 residues: CSASPRTGGGDEQYF. In nucleotides, the CDR3 is TGCAGTGCTAGTCCCCGGACAGGGGGAGGCGATGAGCAGTACTTC.

Notes on this clonotype: Possible read error: a much larger clone is one base away. The gene calls are TRBV12-3 or TRBV12-4 and TRBJ2-5; 12 bases agree with TRBD2. V dropped 0 bases and J dropped 11; count of bases not matched to a gene: 13. There are 17 residues in the CDR3. CDR3 nucleotides: TGTGCCAGCAGTTTAGCTCTAGCGGGAGGGCCCTGGGATGAGCAGTACTTC. It codes for CASSLALAGGPWDEQYF.

This clonotype was seen many times. The chain uses TRBV20-1 and TRBJ2-5; the D is unclear. Trimming removed 6 bases at V and 5 bases at J, with 10 bases between. Per germline, CDR1 DFQATT and CDR2 SNEGSKA (reference sequence). The CDR3 length is 11 residues. In nucleotides, the CDR3 is TGCAGTGCCCAGCTCCAGGAGACCCAGTACTTC. Encoded protein: CSAQLQETQYF.

This clonotype occurred a few times. The V and J genes are TRBV20-1 and TRBJ2-7; weak D call: TRBD1 (6 bases). The V and J ends lost 3 bases and 4 bases respectively, with 31 bases between them. The germline CDR1 and CDR2 sequences are DFQATT and SNEGSKA (reference sequence). The CDR3 is made up of 19 amino acids. The CDR3 DNA is TGCAGTGCTAGTGAATTACGACCGGGACAAAGGTCTGGAAGTTACGAGCAGTACTTC. It translates to CSASELRPGQRSGSYEQYF.

The V call is TRBV29-1, the J call TRBJ2-3, with D perhaps TRBD1 or TRBD2 (5 bases each). Germline V gives CDR1 SQVTM, CDR2 ANQGSEA. Trimming cost V 3 bases and J 1 base, with 11 bases left between them. The CDR3 length is 14 residues. The CDR3 here is CSVDSGLGTDTQYF. CDR3 DNA sequence: TGCAGCGTTGACTCGGGGCTTGGCACAGATACGCAGTATTTT.

The chain couples TRBV20-1 to TRBJ2-3; D is unclear. V was trimmed by 0 bases and J by 5 bases, leaving 6 bases between them. Germline lookup yields CDR1 DFQATT and CDR2 SNEGSKA (reference sequence). CDR3 size: 12 residues. The DNA for the CDR3 is TGCAGTGCTAGAGATACGGGAGATACGCAGTATTTT. Amino acids: CSARDTGDTQYF.

This chain joins TRBV4-3 and TRBJ2-7; D remains ambiguous. The DNA matches TRBJ2-5 better at its end, which makes the J call doubtful. Germline V lookup: CDR1 LGHNA, CDR2 YSLEER. This CDR3 region has 14 residues. DNA of the CDR3: TGCGCCAGCAGCCAAGAAGGCCGATGGGAGACCCAGTACTTC. Translated, it gives CASSQEGRWETQYF.

The rearrangement links TRBV12-3 or TRBV12-4 to TRBJ2-7; 11 bases agree with TRBD1. Trimming removed 6 bases from V and 7 bases from J; junction bases left unmatched: 11. The CDR3 sequence is 15 residues long. CDR3: CASSPPGTGGHEQYF. In nucleotides, the CDR3 is TGTGCCAGCAGCCCGCCCGGGACAGGGGGTCATGAGCAGTACTTC.

This clonotype was seen ten or more times. The J gene is TRBJ1-6, the V gene TRBV9; a weak D match, TRBD1 (6 bases). With 1 base removed from V and 7 bases from J, the gap between germline ends came to 12 bases. Per germline, CDR1 SGDLS and CDR2 YYNGEE. This CDR3 has 15 amino acids. The CDR3 coding sequence is TGTGCCAGCAGCGTAACCGGGGGCTGGAATTCACCCCTCCACTTT. Its protein product is CASSVTGGWNSPLHF.

This clonotype was recorded many times. The CDR3 bases are TGCAGTGCTTTGCTCGGGGATACGCAGTATTTT. This sequence encodes CSALLGDTQYF. The genes are TRBV20-1 and TRBJ2-3; D gene uncertain. V was clipped by 5 bases and J by 6 bases, with 9 bases between them. The CDR3 has 11 amino acids. Germline CDR1 reads DFQATT; CDR2 reads SNEGSKA (reference sequence).

This clonotype was seen at least ten times. This chain connects TRBV25-1 to TRBJ1-2, with D unresolved. Germline V gene data show CDR1 as MGHDK and CDR2 as SYGVNS. The CDR3 contains 13 residues. The V gene lost 2 bases and the J gene lost 6 bases, with 10 bases spanning the gap. The CDR3 DNA reads TGTGCCAGCAGTGAAGGAGGATTGGATGGCTACACCTTC. This sequence encodes CASSEGGLDGYTF.

A word on this clonotype: A single base separates this from a much larger clone, so it may be a read error. This rearrangement joins TRBV5-1 to TRBJ2-1, with TRBD2 matching over 14 bases. Germline lookup yields CDR1 SGHRS and CDR2 YFSETQ. V shed 4 bases and J 10 bases; nucleotides not matched to a gene: 7. This CDR3 region has 15 residues. The CDR3 DNA follows: TGCGCCAGCAGCATCGGACTAGCGGGAGGACAGGAGCAGTTCTTC. Protein sequence: CASSIGLAGGQEQFF.

The CDR3 protein is CSVTQGTRNTGELFF. DNA for the CDR3: TGCAGCGTTACCCAGGGGACTAGAAACACCGGGGAGCTGTTTTTT. V gene TRBV29-1 combines with J gene TRBJ2-2, with 8 nucleotides matching TRBD2. V shed 5 bases, J shed 2 bases, and the junction held 7 bases outside the gene matches. This CDR3 comprises 15 residues. Germline-derived CDR1 and CDR2 are SQVTM and ANQGSEA.

This clonotype was seen only a few times. This rearrangement joins TRBV5-1 to TRBJ2-4, with D uncertain. Germline V lookup: CDR1 SGHRS, CDR2 YFSETQ. This CDR3 has 14 amino acids. Trimming left V 0 bases short and J 2 bases short, with 6 bases between. For the CDR3, the DNA is TGCGCCAGCAGCTTGGACCCCTCCAAAAACATTCAGTACTTC. This codes for CASSLDPSKNIQYF.